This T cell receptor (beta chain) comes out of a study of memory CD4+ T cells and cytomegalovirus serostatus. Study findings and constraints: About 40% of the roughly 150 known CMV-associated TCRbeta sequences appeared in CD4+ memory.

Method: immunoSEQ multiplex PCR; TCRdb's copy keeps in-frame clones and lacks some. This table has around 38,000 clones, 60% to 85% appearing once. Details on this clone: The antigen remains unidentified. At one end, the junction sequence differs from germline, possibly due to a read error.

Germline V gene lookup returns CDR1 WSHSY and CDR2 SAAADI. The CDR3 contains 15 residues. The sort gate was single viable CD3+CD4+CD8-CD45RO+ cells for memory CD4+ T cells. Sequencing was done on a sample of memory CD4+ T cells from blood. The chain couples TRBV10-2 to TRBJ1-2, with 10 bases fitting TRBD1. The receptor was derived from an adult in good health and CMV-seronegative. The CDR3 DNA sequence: TGTGCCATCAGTGAGTCCGGGACAGGGGTGTATGGCTACACCTTC. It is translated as CAISESGTGVYGYTF.